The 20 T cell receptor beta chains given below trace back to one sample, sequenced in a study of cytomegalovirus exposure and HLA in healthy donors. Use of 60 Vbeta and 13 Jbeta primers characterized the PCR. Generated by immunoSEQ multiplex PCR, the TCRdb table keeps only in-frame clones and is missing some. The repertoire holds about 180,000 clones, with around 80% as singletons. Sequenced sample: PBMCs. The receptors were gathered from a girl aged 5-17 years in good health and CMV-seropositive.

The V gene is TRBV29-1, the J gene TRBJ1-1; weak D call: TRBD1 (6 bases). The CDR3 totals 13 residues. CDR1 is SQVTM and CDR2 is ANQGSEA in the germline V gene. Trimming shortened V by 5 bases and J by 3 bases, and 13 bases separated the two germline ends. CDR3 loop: CSVPGQRHTEAFF. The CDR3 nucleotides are TGCAGCGTTCCGGGACAACGACACACTGAAGCTTTCTTT.

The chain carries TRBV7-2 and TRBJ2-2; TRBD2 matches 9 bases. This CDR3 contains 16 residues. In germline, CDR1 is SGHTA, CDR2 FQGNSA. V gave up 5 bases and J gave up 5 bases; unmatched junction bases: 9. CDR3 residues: CASSPRLAGWTGELFF. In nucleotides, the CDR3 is TGTGCCAGCAGCCCGCGGCTAGCGGGATGGACCGGGGAGCTGTTTTTT.

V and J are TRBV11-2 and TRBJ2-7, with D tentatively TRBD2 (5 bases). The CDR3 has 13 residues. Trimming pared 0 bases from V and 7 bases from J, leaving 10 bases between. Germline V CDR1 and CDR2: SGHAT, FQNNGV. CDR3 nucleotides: TGTGCCAGCAGCTTAGAATCTACGGGGGAGCAGTACTTC. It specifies CASSLESTGEQYF.

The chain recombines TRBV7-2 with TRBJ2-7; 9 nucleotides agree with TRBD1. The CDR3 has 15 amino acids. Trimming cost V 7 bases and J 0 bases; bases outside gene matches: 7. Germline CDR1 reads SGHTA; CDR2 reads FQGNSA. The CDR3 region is CASTRTGVSSYEQYF. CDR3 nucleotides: TGTGCCAGCACCAGGACAGGGGTTAGCTCCTACGAGCAGTACTTC.

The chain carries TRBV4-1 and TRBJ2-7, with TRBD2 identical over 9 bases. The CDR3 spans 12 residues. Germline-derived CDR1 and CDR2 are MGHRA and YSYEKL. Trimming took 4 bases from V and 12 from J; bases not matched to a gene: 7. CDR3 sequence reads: CASSLGLAPVYF. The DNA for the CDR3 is TGCGCCAGCAGCCTTGGACTAGCGCCGGTGTACTTC.

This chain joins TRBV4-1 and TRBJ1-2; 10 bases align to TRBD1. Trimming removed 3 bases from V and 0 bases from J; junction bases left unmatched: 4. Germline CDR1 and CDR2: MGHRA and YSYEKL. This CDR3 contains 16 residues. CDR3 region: CASSHRDRGPNYGYTF. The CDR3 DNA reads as TGCGCCAGCAGCCACCGGGACAGGGGACCTAACTATGGCTACACCTTC.

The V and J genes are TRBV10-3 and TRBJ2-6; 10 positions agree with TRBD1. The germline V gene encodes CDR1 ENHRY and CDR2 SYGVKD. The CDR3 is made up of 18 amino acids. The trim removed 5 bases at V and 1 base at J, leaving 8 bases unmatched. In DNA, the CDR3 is TGTGCCATCAGTCCCCGGGGGACAGGGGCGTCTGGGGCCAACGTCCTGACTTTC. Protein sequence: CAISPRGTGASGANVLTF.

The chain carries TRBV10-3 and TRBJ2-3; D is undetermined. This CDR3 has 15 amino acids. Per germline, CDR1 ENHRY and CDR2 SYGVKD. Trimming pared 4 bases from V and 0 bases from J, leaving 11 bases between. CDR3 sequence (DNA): TGTGCCATCAGTGTGCAGCGAACTAGCACAGATACGCAGTATTTT. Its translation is CAISVQRTSTDTQYF.

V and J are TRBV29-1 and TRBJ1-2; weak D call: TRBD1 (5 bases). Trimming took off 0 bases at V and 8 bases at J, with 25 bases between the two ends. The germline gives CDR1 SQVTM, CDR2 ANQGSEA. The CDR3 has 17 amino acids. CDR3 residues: CSVEERSGGDPLKGYTF. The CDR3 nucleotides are TGCAGCGTTGAAGAGAGGAGTGGAGGGGATCCACTGAAAGGCTACACCTTC.

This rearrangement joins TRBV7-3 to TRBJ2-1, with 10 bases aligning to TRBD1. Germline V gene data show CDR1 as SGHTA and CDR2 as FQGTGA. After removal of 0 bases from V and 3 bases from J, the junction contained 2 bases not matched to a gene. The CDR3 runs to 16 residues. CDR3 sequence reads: CASSLTRDRGYNEQFF. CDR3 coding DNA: TGTGCCAGCAGCTTAACCCGGGACAGGGGCTACAATGAGCAGTTCTTC.

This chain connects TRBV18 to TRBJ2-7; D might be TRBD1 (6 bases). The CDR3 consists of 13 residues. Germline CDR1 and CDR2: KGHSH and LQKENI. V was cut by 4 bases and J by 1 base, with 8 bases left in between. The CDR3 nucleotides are TGTGCCAGCTCACAAGGACAGTCCTACGAGCAGTACTTC. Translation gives CASSQGQSYEQYF.

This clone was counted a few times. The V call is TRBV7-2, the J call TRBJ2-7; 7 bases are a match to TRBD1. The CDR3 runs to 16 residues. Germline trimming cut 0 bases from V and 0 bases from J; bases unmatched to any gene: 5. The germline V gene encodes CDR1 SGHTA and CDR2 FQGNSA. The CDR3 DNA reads TGTGCCAGCAGCTTAGCGACAGGGTTGAGCTCCTACGAGCAGTACTTC. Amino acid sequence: CASSLATGLSSYEQYF.

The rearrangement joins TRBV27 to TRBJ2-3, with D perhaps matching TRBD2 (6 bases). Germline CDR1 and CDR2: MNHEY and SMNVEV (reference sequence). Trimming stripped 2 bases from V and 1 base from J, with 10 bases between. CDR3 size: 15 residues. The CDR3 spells CASSLPGGGTDTQYF. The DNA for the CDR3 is TGTGCCAGCAGTTTACCAGGCGGGGGCACAGATACGCAGTATTTT.

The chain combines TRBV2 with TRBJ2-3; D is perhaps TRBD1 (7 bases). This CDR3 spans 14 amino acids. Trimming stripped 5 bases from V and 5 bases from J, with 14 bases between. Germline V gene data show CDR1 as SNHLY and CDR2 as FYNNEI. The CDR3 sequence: CASSKRGREDTQYF. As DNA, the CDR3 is TGTGCCAGCAGTAAAAGGGGGCGGGAAGATACGCAGTATTTT.

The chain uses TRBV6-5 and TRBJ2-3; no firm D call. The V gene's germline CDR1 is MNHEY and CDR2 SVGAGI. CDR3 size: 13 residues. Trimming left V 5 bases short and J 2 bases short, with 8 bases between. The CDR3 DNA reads TGTGCCAGCAGTGCCAGGCTCACAGATACGCAGTATTTT. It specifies CASSARLTDTQYF.

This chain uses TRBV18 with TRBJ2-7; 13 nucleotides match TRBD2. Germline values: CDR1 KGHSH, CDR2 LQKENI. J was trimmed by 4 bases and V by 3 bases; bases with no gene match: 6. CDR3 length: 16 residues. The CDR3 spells CASSPQPTSGGYEQYF. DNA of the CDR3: TGTGCCAGCTCACCTCAACCGACTAGCGGGGGGTACGAGCAGTACTTC. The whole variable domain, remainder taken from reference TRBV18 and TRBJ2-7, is NAGVMQNPRHLVRRRGQEARLRCSPMKGHSHVYWYRQLPEEGLKFMVYLQKENIIDESGMPKERFSAEFPKEGPSILRIQQVVRGDSAAYFCASSPQPTSGGYEQYFGPGTRLTVT.

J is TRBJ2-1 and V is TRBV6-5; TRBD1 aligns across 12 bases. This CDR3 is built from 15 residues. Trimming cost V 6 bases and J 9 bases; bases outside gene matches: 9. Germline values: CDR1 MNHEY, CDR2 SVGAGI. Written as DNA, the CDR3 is TGTGCCAGCAGCCTTACCGGGACAGGGGGCCTTGAGCAGTTCTTC. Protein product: CASSLTGTGGLEQFF.

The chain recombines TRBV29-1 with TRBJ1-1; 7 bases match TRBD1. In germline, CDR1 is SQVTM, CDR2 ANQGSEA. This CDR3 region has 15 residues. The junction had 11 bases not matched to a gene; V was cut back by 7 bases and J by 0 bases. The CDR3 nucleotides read TGCAGCGCCCGACGACAGGGCGCTATGAACACTGAAGCTTTCTTT. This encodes CSARRQGAMNTEAFF.

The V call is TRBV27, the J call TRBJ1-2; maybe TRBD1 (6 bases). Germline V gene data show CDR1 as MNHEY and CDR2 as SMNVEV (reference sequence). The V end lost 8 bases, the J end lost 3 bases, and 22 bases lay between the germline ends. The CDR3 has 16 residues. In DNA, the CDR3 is TGTGCCAGCGTCCCTTTGGGGGGGGCGCGTGACTATGGCTACACCTTC. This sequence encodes CASVPLGGARDYGYTF.

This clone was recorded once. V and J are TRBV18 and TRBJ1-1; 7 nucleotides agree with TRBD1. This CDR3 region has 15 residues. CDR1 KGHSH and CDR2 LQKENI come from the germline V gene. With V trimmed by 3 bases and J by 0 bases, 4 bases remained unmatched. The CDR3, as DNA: TGTGCCAGCTCACCGAGGGACAGCTTGAACACTGAAGCTTTCTTT. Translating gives CASSPRDSLNTEAFF.